What follows is one T cell receptor (beta chain) and its context. What it binds is not known. This sample is drawn from a study of CD8+CD57+ T cells in acquired aplastic anemia. For the study at large: Across the sorted CD4+ and CD8+ cells, DNA amounts averaged approximately 3.1 ug. Findings and limits, study-wide: Overlap between patients and controls comprised roughly 30 CD8+ CDR3 sequences.

Before being chosen for sequencing, patients had shown CD8+CD57+ cell expansion by flow cytometry. Severe acquired aplastic anemia was present in every patient. J lost 5 bases, V lost 2 bases, and 7 bases had no gene match. Germline lookup yields CDR1 GTSNPN and CDR2 SVGIG (reference sequence). The CDR3 has 14 amino acids. Investigators profiled TCR beta VDJ and CDR3 from genomic DNA template. TCRdb analysed the reads with MiXCR anew, one entry per CDR3 protein. The sample carries some 160,000 distinct CDR3 sequences, 47% recorded once. V gene TRBV30 combines with J gene TRBJ2-7; 9 bases line up with TRBD2. This receptor was identified in a human donor with aplastic anemia. The source material was sorted CD4+, CD8+, or CD8+CD57+ T cells (not recorded which) from PBMCs. The CDR3 nucleotides are TGTGCCTGGAGTCCCCGATTAGCGGGGGACGAGCAGTACTTC. It encodes CAWSPRLAGDEQYF. Based on the CDR3 plus reference TRBV30 and TRBJ2-7, the full variable domain is SQTIHQWPATLVQPVGSPLSLECTVEGTSNPNLYWYRQAAGRGLQLLFYSVGIGQISSEVPQNLSASRPQDRQFILSSKKLLLSDSGFYLCAWSPRLAGDEQYFGPGTRLTVT.